Given below is one T cell receptor beta chain in context. One junction end disagrees with the germline gene, perhaps due to a read error. The sample is drawn from a study of prognosis after radiotherapy for stage I lung cancer. The CDR3 has 14 residues. Per the germline V gene, CDR1 is SEHNR and CDR2 is FQNEAQ (reference sequence). From genomic DNA, two-round multiplex PCR was used to amplify TCR beta CDR3. It was primers specific to each TRBV and TRBJ gene that first-round PCR used. TCRdb passed the multiplex PCR reads through MiXCR, listing each CDR3 protein once. The sample comprises roughly 25,000 distinct CDR3 sequences, approximately 35% of which are singletons, and less than 65% rests with the top ten.

The TCR was taken from a donor older than 45 with non-small cell lung cancer. The sequencing here drew on PBMCs, taken before or after stereotactic body radiation therapy (not recorded which). The V and J genes are TRBV7-9 and TRBJ1-6, with D maybe TRBD1 (6 bases). The CDR3 nucleotides are TGTGCCGGCAGCACAGACCCGGGGGCATCATCCCTCCACTTT. This translates into CAGSTDPGASSLHF.